Following are 8 T cell receptor beta chains from one sample sequenced in a study of regulatory T cells in long-lasting Graves disease. HTBI primers from iRepertoire and Arm-PCR of CDR3 regions yielded the TCR beta libraries. TCRdb re-called the multiplex PCR reads through MiXCR, storing one row per CDR3 protein. The table records fewer than 550,000 distinct CDR3 sequences, 15% to 20% of them present only once. Time point of the sample: newly diagnosed GD, antithyroid drugs for less than 3 months. PBMCs provided the RNA from which the TCR library was made. The same specimen was also included in a second study, on T cells in Graves' hyperthyroidism and ophthalmopathy.

The sequencing here drew on peripheral blood mononuclear cells (PBMCs), taken at new diagnosis, from a patient treated with antithyroid drugs. These receptors were obtained from a middle-aged woman with Graves disease.

This chain's CDR3 is CATSRDRNQPQHF. In nucleotides, the CDR3 is TGTGCCACCAGCAGAGACCGCAATCAGCCCCAGCATTTT. The chain carries TRBV15 and TRBJ1-5; D remains ambiguous. This CDR3 is 13 amino acids long. The germline CDR1 and CDR2 sequences are LNHNV and YYDKDF (reference sequence). The ends were cut back, 0 bases at V and 2 bases at J, with 2 bases in the middle.

The rearrangement uses TRBV20-1 and TRBJ2-4; D is perhaps TRBD2 (5 bases). This CDR3 has 13 residues. Between the trimmed V and J ends, which lost 7 bases and 10 bases, there was a span of 20 bases. Per germline, CDR1 DFQATT and CDR2 SNEGSKA (reference sequence). CDR3 amino acids: CSGEGSNPKIQYF. CDR3 nucleotides: TGCAGTGGCGAGGGATCCAACCCAAAAATTCAGTACTTC.

The chain recombines TRBV7-8 with TRBJ1-5; D is undetermined. V shed 8 bases and J shed 2 bases, with 10 bases lying between them. The length of the CDR3 is 13 residues. Per the germline V gene, CDR1 is SGHVS and CDR2 is FQNEAQ. The CDR3 sequence is CASRRRGNQPQHF. CDR3 bases: TGTGCCAGCCGGCGCCGGGGCAATCAGCCCCAGCATTTT.

CDR3 residues: CASSLIWDTQYF. CDR3 sequence (DNA): TGTGCCAGCAGCTTAATCTGGGATACGCAGTATTTT. The V and J genes are TRBV7-2 and TRBJ2-3; D gene unclear. The V gene's germline CDR1 is SGHTA and CDR2 FQGNSA. The CDR3 has 12 residues. V gave up 2 bases and J gave up 6 bases, with 6 bases separating them.

There are many counts of this clonotype. This chain uses TRBV3-1 with TRBJ2-7, with 13 bases matching TRBD2. The CDR3 extends over 15 amino acids. Per the germline V gene, CDR1 is LGHDT and CDR2 is YNNKEL (reference sequence). Germline trimming cut 4 bases from V and 2 bases from J; bases unmatched to any gene: 2. CDR3 protein: CASSPGTSGTYEQYF. The CDR3 region has the DNA TGTGCCAGCAGCCCCGGGACTAGCGGGACCTACGAGCAGTACTTC.

This clonotype occurred many times. The chain uses TRBV18 and TRBJ2-2; the D gene is possibly TRBD2 (5 bases). The ends were cut back, 8 bases at V and 1 base at J, with 14 bases in the middle. The germline gives CDR1 KGHSH, CDR2 LQKENI. The CDR3 is 15 amino acids. The CDR3 loop is CASSPPGLNTGELFF. CDR3 nucleotides: TGTGCCAGCAGCCCCCCCGGACTGAACACCGGGGAGCTGTTTTTT.

This rearrangement joins TRBV12-5 to TRBJ1-2, with TRBD1 as a possible D gene (5 bases). With 6 bases removed from V and 4 bases from J, the gap between germline ends came to 15 bases. The V gene's germline CDR1 is LGHNT and CDR2 FRNRAP. CDR3 length: 14 residues. CDR3 sequence reads: CASGKGDLSYGYTF. CDR3 coding DNA: TGTGCTAGTGGGAAAGGGGATCTCAGCTATGGCTACACCTTC.

A note on this clonotype: Just one base apart from a much larger clone, this may be a read error. V and J are TRBV6-1 and TRBJ1-1; D remains unclear. Looked up from germline, CDR1 is MNHNS and CDR2 is SASEGT. The CDR3 is made up of 16 amino acids. The CDR3 DNA reads as TGTACCAGCAGTCCTTTGGAGGGCTGGGGGAACACTGAAGCTTTCTTT. Translation: CTSSPLEGWGNTEAFF.